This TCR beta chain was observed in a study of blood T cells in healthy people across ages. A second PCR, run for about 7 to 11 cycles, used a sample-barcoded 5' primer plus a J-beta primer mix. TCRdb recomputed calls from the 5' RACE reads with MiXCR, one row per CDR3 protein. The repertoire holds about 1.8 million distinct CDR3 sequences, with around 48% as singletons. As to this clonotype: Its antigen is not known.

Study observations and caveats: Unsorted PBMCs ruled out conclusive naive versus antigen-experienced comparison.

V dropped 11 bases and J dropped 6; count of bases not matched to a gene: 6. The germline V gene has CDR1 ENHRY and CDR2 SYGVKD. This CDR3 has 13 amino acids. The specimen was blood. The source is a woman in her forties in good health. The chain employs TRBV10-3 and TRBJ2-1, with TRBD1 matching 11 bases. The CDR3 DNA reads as TGTGCCGCCAGGGACAGGGGGGTCAATGAGCAGTTCTTC. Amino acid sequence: CAARDRGVNEQFF.